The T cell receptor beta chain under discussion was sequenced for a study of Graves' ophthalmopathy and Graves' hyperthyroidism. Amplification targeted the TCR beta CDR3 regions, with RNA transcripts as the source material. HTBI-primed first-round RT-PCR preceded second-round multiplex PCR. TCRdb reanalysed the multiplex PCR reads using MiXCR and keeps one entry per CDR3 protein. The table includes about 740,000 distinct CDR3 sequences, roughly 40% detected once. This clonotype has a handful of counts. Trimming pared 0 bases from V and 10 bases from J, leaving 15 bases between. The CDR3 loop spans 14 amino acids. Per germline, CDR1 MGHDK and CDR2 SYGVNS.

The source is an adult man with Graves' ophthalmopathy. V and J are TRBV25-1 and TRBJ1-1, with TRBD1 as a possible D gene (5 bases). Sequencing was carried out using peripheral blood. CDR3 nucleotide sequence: TGTGCCAGCAGTGAATATGGGGACGAGGGGCGAGCTTTCTTT. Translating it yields CASSEYGDEGRAFF.